Presented here are 9 T cell receptor beta chains from one specimen sequenced in a study of blood T cell repertoires in COVID-19. Libraries were prepared by immunoSEQ multiplex PCR; TCRdb keeps only in-frame clonotypes and omits some of them. The sample records 250,000 or so clones, around 84% being singletons. Sequences were obtained from peripheral blood. Receptor source: a woman aged 70 to 79 with active or convalescent COVID-19.

A note on this clone: It is likely a read error, because the conserved phenylalanine at the end of the CDR3 is missing. The DNA is left out, because the CDR3 cannot be placed on it with certainty; the CDR3 is given as TCRdb lists it. The J gene is TRBJ1-2, the V gene TRBV7-2; the table's D call, TRBD1, was not checked against the DNA. Germline CDR1 is SGHTA and CDR2 is FQGNSA. With termini counted, the CDR3 has 12 amino acids. The CDR3 spells CASSLPPGHSFS.

This clone appeared a single time. V and J are TRBV7-3 and TRBJ2-1, with TRBD1 as a possible D gene (5 bases). The CDR3 runs 13 residues. Trimming took off 6 bases at V and 6 bases at J, with 12 bases between the two ends. CDR1 SGHTA and CDR2 FQGTGA come from the germline V gene. The CDR3 nucleotides read TGTGCCAGCAGTCTATTGGGGCCCAATGAGCAGTTCTTC. The encoded protein is CASSLLGPNEQFF.

The chain uses TRBV5-4 and TRBJ2-7, with TRBD2 matching over 15 bases. The CDR3 length is 16 residues. Losses at the gene ends were 4 bases for V and 6 bases for J; bases not matched to a gene: 8. CDR1 and CDR2 from the germline V gene are SGHNT and YYREEE (reference sequence). This chain's CDR3 is CASSGGLAGGPVEQYF. CDR3 DNA sequence: TGTGCCAGCAGCGGCGGACTAGCGGGGGGGCCTGTCGAGCAGTACTTC.

The gene calls are TRBV6-4 and TRBJ2-7; 7 positions agree with TRBD1. The V and J ends lost 7 bases and 10 bases, in that order; junction bases with no gene match: 4. The V gene's germline CDR1 is MRHNA and CDR2 SNTAGT. This CDR3 region has 10 residues. The CDR3 is CASTGTEQYF. For the CDR3, the DNA is TGTGCCAGCACCGGGACAGAACAGTACTTC.

This chain joins TRBV6-5 and TRBJ1-1; possible D gene TRBD1, 6 bases. The V gene lost 6 bases and the J gene lost 12 bases, with 17 bases spanning the gap. CDR3 size: 12 residues. Germline V lookup: CDR1 MNHEY, CDR2 SVGAGI. CDR3 region: CASSRRGIETFF. DNA for the CDR3: TGTGCCAGCAGCCGTAGGGGGATTGAGACTTTCTTT.

V is TRBV5-1 and J is TRBJ2-3; 7 bases are shared with TRBD2. Germline V CDR1 and CDR2: SGHRS, YFSETQ. Losses at the gene ends were 4 bases for V and 0 bases for J; bases not matched to a gene: 8. This CDR3 spans 16 amino acids. The CDR3 nucleotides are TGCGCCAGCAGCCCCATGGCGGGGGAAAGCACAGATACGCAGTATTTT. Residues: CASSPMAGESTDTQYF.

The genes are TRBV7-8 and TRBJ1-5; D gene unclear. Germline V lookup: CDR1 SGHVS, CDR2 FQNEAQ. The CDR3 runs 17 residues. Deletions cut 5 bases from V and 4 bases from J, with 21 bases between. CDR3 region: CASSPTHFTERNQPQHF. DNA of the CDR3: TGTGCCAGCAGCCCTACTCATTTTACCGAGAGGAATCAGCCCCAGCATTTT.

The rearrangement uses TRBV14 and TRBJ2-1; 10 bases fit TRBD2. This CDR3 comprises 17 residues. V was clipped by 4 bases and J by 3 bases; unmatched bases: 9. Germline-derived CDR1 and CDR2 are SGHDN and FVKESK. In DNA form, the CDR3 reads TGTGCCAGCAGCCGATCCTTTAGCGGGGGGATCTACAATGAGCAGTTCTTC. Residues: CASSRSFSGGIYNEQFF. Looking up the rest from reference TRBV14 and TRBJ2-1 gives the full variable domain: EAGVTQFPSHSVIEKGQTVTLRCDPISGHDNLYWYRRVMGKEIKFLLHFVKESKQDESGMPNNRFLAERTGGTYSTLKVQPAELEDSGVYFCASSRSFSGGIYNEQFFGPGTRLTVL.

The chain uses TRBV6-2 or TRBV6-3 and TRBJ2-1; 11 nucleotides line up with TRBD2. Germline values: CDR1 MNHEY, CDR2 SVGEGT. The CDR3 has 15 amino acids. Trimming at V came to 2 bases and at J to 5 bases, leaving 2 bases not matched to a gene. The CDR3 nucleotides are TGTGCCAGCAGTTACATGACTAGCGGGGACAATGAGCAGTTCTTC. The encoded protein is CASSYMTSGDNEQFF.